This TCR beta chain is drawn from a study of T cell responses to AZD1222 COVID-19 vaccine. After removal of 0 bases from V and 4 bases from J, the junction contained 2 bases not matched to a gene. Germline-derived CDR1 and CDR2 are SGHRS and YFSETQ. The CDR3 is 14 residues long. TCRdb's copy holds only in-frame clones and misses some; the assay was immunoSEQ multiplex PCR. The data hold around 100,000 clones, with roughly 91% observed a single time. The rearrangement joins TRBV5-1 to TRBJ1-2; 8 bases are a match to TRBD1. The TCR was taken from an adult in good health. The input for sequencing was peripheral blood, taken on day 0 of AZD1222 vaccination. DNA for the CDR3: TGCGCCAGCAGCTTGGGGCAGGGGGCCTATGGCTACACCTTC. Residues: CASSLGQGAYGYTF.